A single sample is the source of the 15 T cell receptor beta chains below, sequenced in a study of cytomegalovirus exposure and HLA in healthy donors. 13 Jbeta primers and 60 Vbeta primers were used for the PCR. Produced via immunoSEQ multiplex PCR; TCRdb's table is partial and in-frame only. This table holds around 59,000 clones, roughly 80% found once. Sample: PBMCs. These receptors originate from a woman in her forties in good health and CMV-seronegative.

This clone has more than one count but fewer than ten. The chain couples TRBV9 to TRBJ2-7; D remains ambiguous. From germline, CDR1 is SGDLS and CDR2 YYNGEE. V lost 4 bases, J lost 4 bases, and 9 bases lay in between. There are 12 residues in the CDR3. CDR3 residues: CASSPTGYEQYF. Here the CDR3 DNA reads TGTGCCAGCAGCCCGACTGGTTACGAGCAGTACTTC.

This clone was recorded once. The CDR3 region is CASSTERRGETQYF. The CDR3 region has the DNA TGTGCCAGCAGCACGGAAAGGAGAGGGGAGACCCAGTACTTC. The chain combines TRBV5-4 with TRBJ2-5, with D perhaps TRBD2 (5 bases). Looked up from germline, CDR1 is SGHNT and CDR2 is YYREEE (reference sequence). Trimming took off 4 bases at V and 5 bases at J, with 15 bases between the two ends. The CDR3 has 14 residues.

The chain combines TRBV4-3 with TRBJ2-1, with 11 positions matching TRBD2. The ends lost 4 bases at V and 3 bases at J; junction bases unmatched: 5. The CDR3 contains 16 residues. Germline CDR1 reads LGHNA; CDR2 reads YSLEER. This CDR3 is CASSPGLAGSYNEQFF. Written as DNA, the CDR3 is TGCGCCAGCAGCCCCGGACTAGCGGGTAGCTACAATGAGCAGTTCTTC.

In DNA, the CDR3 is TGTGCCTGGAGTCGTACTACTGAAGCTTTCTTT. It specifies CAWSRTTEAFF. The gene calls are TRBV30 and TRBJ1-1; D is undetermined. Trimming shortened V by 2 bases and J by 5 bases, and 6 bases separated the two germline ends. Per the germline V gene, CDR1 is GTSNPN and CDR2 is SVGIG (reference sequence). The CDR3 is 11 residues long.

The CDR3 loop is CASSLVGGATKNIQYF. The CDR3 DNA follows: TGTGCCAGCAGCTTAGTCGGGGGGGCTACCAAAAACATTCAGTACTTC. The chain links TRBV7-9 to TRBJ2-4; TRBD2 matches at 8 bases. The CDR3 contains 16 residues. CDR1 and CDR2 from the germline V gene are SEHNR and FQNEAQ (reference sequence). V dropped 1 base and J dropped 2; count of bases not matched to a gene: 4.

The genes are TRBV5-6 and TRBJ2-1; D remains unclear. The CDR3 runs to 15 residues. Germline V gene data show CDR1 as SGHDT and CDR2 as YYEEEE. The V gene lost 2 bases and the J gene lost 3 bases, with 12 bases spanning the gap. This CDR3 is CASSLSGRLYNEQFF. The CDR3 region has the DNA TGTGCCAGCAGCTTATCGGGTCGCCTCTACAATGAGCAGTTCTTC.

The chain employs TRBV27 and TRBJ2-1; D perhaps matches TRBD1 (6 bases). The CDR3 totals 15 residues. CDR1 MNHEY and CDR2 SMNVEV come from the germline V gene (reference sequence). V lost 4 bases to trimming and J lost 4 bases, with 14 bases between them. The CDR3 nucleotides are TGTGCCAGCAGTTCTAAAGGGGGAGCGTACAATGAGCAGTTCTTC. Protein sequence: CASSSKGGAYNEQFF.

The chain recombines TRBV5-8 with TRBJ2-3; TRBD2 agrees at 12 bases. V lost 0 bases and J lost 0; bases outside the gene matches: 2. Germline assignment: CDR1 SGHTS and CDR2 YDEGEE. The CDR3 sequence is 17 residues long. CDR3 sequence reads: CASSLVGTSGSTDTQYF. CDR3 nucleotides: TGTGCCAGCAGCTTGGTTGGGACTAGCGGGAGCACAGATACGCAGTATTTT. Based on the CDR3 plus reference TRBV5-8 and TRBJ2-3, the full variable domain is EAGVTQSPTHLIKTRGQQATLRCSPISGHTSVYWYQQALGLGLQFLLWYDEGEERNRGNFPPRFSGRQFPNYSSELNVNALELEDSALYLCASSLVGTSGSTDTQYFGPGTRLTVL.

This chain links TRBV19 with TRBJ1-1; the D gene is possibly TRBD1 (6 bases). The CDR3 loop spans 14 amino acids. Germline lookup yields CDR1 LNHDA and CDR2 SQIVND (reference sequence). V lost 3 bases and J lost 6, with 14 bases in between. CDR3: CASSIGGALAEAFF. CDR3 coding DNA: TGTGCCAGTAGTATCGGGGGGGCGTTGGCTGAAGCTTTCTTT.

V gene TRBV28 combines with J gene TRBJ1-5; 12 bases fit TRBD1. The germline V gene encodes CDR1 MDHEN and CDR2 SYDVKM. V lost 7 bases, J lost 5 bases, and 9 bases stayed unmatched. This CDR3 has 16 amino acids. In nucleotides, the CDR3 is TGTGCCAGCAACTTGAGGGACAGGGGGCTGGATCAGCCCCAGCATTTT. The encoded protein is CASNLRDRGLDQPQHF.

This rearrangement joins TRBV5-1 to TRBJ2-2; 12 nucleotides align to TRBD2. Trimming cost V 5 bases and J 1 base; bases outside gene matches: 3. The CDR3 has 16 amino acids. Germline V gene data show CDR1 as SGHRS and CDR2 as YFSETQ. For the CDR3, the DNA is TGCGCCAGCAGGCAGACTAGCGGGGGGAACACCGGGGAGCTGTTTTTT. It is translated as CASRQTSGGNTGELFF. Using reference TRBV5-1 and TRBJ2-2 for the parts outside the CDR3, the full variable domain is KAGVTQTPRYLIKTRGQQVTLSCSPISGHRSVSWYQQTPGQGLQFLFEYFSETQRNKGNFPGRFSGRQFSNSRSEMNVSTLELGDSALYLCASRQTSGGNTGELFFGEGSRLTVL.

V usage is TRBV14 and J usage is TRBJ2-1, with 12 bases aligning to TRBD1. V trimming: 0 bases; J trimming: 7 bases; junction bases outside the gene matches: 7. CDR1 is SGHDN, CDR2 FVKESK, per germline. The CDR3 totals 17 residues. CDR3 in amino acids: CASSQDGGQGARNEQFF. In nucleotides, the CDR3 is TGTGCCAGCAGCCAAGACGGGGGACAGGGGGCGAGGAATGAGCAGTTCTTC.

The chain recombines TRBV28 with TRBJ1-5; D gene uncertain. Deletions cut 2 bases from V and 1 base from J, with 9 bases between. This CDR3 contains 15 residues. The germline V gene has CDR1 MDHEN and CDR2 SYDVKM. CDR3 bases: TGTGCCAGCAGTTTAAGAGGGAAGAGCAATCAGCCCCAGCATTTT. It yields the protein CASSLRGKSNQPQHF.

This clone occurred once. The rearrangement joins TRBV29-1 to TRBJ2-1; 10 bases match TRBD2. Germline assignment: CDR1 SQVTM and CDR2 ANQGSEA. V lost 1 base and J lost 1; bases outside the gene matches: 4. The length of the CDR3 is 16 residues. CDR3 DNA: TGCAGCGTTGAAGGAGGACTAGCGGTTTCCTACAATGAGCAGTTCTTC. This encodes CSVEGGLAVSYNEQFF.

The chain carries TRBV7-2 and TRBJ2-7; tentative D call: TRBD1 (6 bases). With 5 bases removed from V and 5 bases from J, the gap between germline ends came to 16 bases. CDR3 length: 14 amino acids. The germline gives CDR1 SGHTA, CDR2 FQGNSA. For the CDR3, the DNA is TGTGCCAGCAGCCTGTTGACAGGACGAGACGAGCAGTACTTC. Protein: CASSLLTGRDEQYF.